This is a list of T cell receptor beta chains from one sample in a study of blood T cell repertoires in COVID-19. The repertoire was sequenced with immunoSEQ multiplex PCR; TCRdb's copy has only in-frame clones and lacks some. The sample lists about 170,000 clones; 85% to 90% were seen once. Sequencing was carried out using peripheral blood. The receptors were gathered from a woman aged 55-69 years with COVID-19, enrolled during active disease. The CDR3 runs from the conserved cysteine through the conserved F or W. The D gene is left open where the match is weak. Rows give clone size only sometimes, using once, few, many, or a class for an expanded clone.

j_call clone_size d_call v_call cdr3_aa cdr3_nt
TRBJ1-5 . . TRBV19 CASSLGGFQPQHF TGTGCCAGTAGTCTGGGGGGATTTCAGCCCCAGCATTTT
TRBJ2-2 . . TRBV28 CASSLWVGTPNTGELFF TGTGCCAGCAGTTTATGGGTCGGGACACCAAACACCGGGGAGCTGTTTTTT
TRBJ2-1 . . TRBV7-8 CASSLGIPGSGTVYNEQFF TGTGCCAGCAGCTTAGGGATCCCGGGTAGCGGGACAGTCTACAATGAGCAGTTCTTC
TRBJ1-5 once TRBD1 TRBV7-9 CASSRGTAYNQPQHF TGTGCCAGCAGCCGTGGGACAGCCTACAATCAGCCCCAGCATTTT
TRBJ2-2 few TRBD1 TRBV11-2 CASSLGTGGRGELFF TGTGCCAGCAGCTTAGGGACAGGGGGCAGGGGGGAGCTGTTTTTT
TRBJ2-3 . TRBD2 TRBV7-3 CASSLMAGGTGDTQYF TGTGCCAGCAGCTTAATGGCGGGAGGGACGGGTGATACGCAGTATTTT
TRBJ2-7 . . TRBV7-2 CASSPAGLSYEQYF TGTGCCAGCAGCCCAGCGGGCCTTTCCTACGAGCAGTACTTC
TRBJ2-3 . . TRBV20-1 CSGEGTDTQYF TGCAGTGGAGAGGGCACAGATACGCAGTATTTT
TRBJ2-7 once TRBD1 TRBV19 CASSIAGQGHYEQYF TGTGCCAGTAGTATAGCAGGACAGGGGCACTACGAGCAGTACTTC
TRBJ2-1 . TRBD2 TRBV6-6 CASSYGTSYEQFF TGTGCCAGCAGTTACGGGACTAGCTATGAGCAGTTCTTC
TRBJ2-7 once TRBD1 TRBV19 CASSIRTGGYEQYF TGTGCCAGTAGTATTCGGACAGGGGGCTACGAGCAGTACTTC
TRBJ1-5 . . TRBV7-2 CASSVEGVQPQHF TGTGCCAGCAGCGTAGAAGGGGTTCAGCCCCAGCATTTT
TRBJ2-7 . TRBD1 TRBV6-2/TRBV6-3 CASSRHIGTGESSYEQYF TGTGCCAGCAGCCGTCACATCGGGACAGGGGAAAGCTCCTACGAGCAGTACTTC
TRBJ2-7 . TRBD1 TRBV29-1 CSVEARTGGYEQYF TGCAGCGTTGAAGCTCGGACAGGGGGCTACGAGCAGTACTTC
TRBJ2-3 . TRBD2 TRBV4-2 CASSQELGGLGAPDTQYF TGTGCCAGCAGCCAAGAATTGGGTGGACTAGGGGCACCAGATACGCAGTATTTT
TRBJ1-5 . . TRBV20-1 CSASLGVDQPQHF TGCAGTGCTAGTCTCGGGGTGGATCAGCCCCAGCATTTT
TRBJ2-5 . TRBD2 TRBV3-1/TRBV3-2 CASSSLTSGREETQYF TGTGCCAGCAGCTCCCTGACTAGCGGGAGAGAAGAGACCCAGTACTTC
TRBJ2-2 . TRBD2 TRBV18 CASSPGLAGGSNTGELFF TGTGCCAGCTCACCTGGACTAGCGGGAGGGTCGAACACCGGGGAGCTGTTTTTT
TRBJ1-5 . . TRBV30 CAWRGDKVDQPQHF TGTGCCTGGAGGGGGGACAAGGTTGATCAGCCCCAGCATTTT
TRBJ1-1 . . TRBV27 CASSSRGNTEAFF TGTGCCAGCAGTTCACGGGGGAACACTGAAGCTTTCTTT
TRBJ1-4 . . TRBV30 CAWSPGGEKLFF TGTGCCTGGAGCCCGGGGGGTGAAAAACTGTTTTTT
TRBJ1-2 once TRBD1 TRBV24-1 CATSDPDRANYGYTF TGTGCCACCAGTGACCCTGACAGGGCTAACTATGGCTACACCTTC
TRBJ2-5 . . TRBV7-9 CASSWAQAGLRKTQYF TGTGCCAGCAGCTGGGCCCAGGCAGGGCTAAGAAAGACCCAGTACTTC
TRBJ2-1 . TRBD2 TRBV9 CASSVSGGSSYNEQFF TGTGCCAGCAGCGTAAGTGGCGGGAGTTCCTACAATGAGCAGTTCTTC
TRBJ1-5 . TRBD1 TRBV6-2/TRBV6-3 CASSYTLSDRVVSNQPQHF TGTGCCAGCAGTTATACCCTATCGGACAGGGTGGTTAGCAATCAGCCCCAGCATTTT
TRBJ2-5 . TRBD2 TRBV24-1 CATSDFALAGQETQYF TGTGCCACCAGTGATTTCGCCCTAGCGGGCCAAGAGACCCAGTACTTC
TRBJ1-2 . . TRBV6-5 CASSYEGSQRGYTF TGTGCCAGCAGTTACGAGGGATCTCAACGCGGCTACACCTTC
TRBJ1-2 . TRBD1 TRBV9 CASSVNRDRDLYGYTF TGTGCCAGCAGCGTGAACCGGGACAGGGATCTCTATGGCTACACCTTC
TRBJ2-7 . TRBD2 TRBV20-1 CSASAAGVLRGVGEQYF TGCAGTGCTAGTGCCGCGGGAGTTCTTCGAGGTGTGGGCGAGCAGTACTTC
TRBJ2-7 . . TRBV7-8 CASSITSFWDTTYEQYF TGTGCCAGCAGCATAACCTCGTTTTGGGACACCACCTACGAGCAGTACTTC
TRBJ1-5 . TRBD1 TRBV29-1 CSVSTGGNQPQHF TGCAGCGTTTCTACAGGGGGCAATCAGCCCCAGCATTTT
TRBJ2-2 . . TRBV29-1 CSVGRLEDTGELFF TGCAGCGTTGGGCGCCTGGAGGACACCGGGGAGCTGTTTTTT
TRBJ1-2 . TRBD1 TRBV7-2 CASSPLDRVLRGYTF TGTGCCAGCAGCCCTCTGGACAGGGTATTGCGTGGCTACACCTTC
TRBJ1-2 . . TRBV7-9 CASSSFRGDDYGYTF TGTGCCAGCAGCTCCTTCCGCGGGGATGACTATGGCTACACCTTC
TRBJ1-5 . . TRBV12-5 CASGSIQGRDTQPQHF TGTGCTAGTGGTTCGATACAGGGAAGGGACACTCAGCCCCAGCATTTT
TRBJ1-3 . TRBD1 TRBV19 CASSPRGRDSFFGNTIYF TGTGCCAGTAGTCCAAGGGGGCGGGACTCCTTTTTTGGAAACACCATATATTTT
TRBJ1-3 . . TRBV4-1 CASSPYPQGRGVTVDTIYF TGCGCCAGCAGCCCATATCCCCAGGGGAGGGGTGTAACCGTGGACACCATATATTTT
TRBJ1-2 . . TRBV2 CASSSGGYGYTF TGTGCCAGCAGTTCAGGAGGGTATGGCTACACCTTC
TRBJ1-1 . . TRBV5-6 CASSLVDKMNTEAFF TGTGCCAGCAGCTTGGTGGACAAGATGAACACTGAAGCTTTCTTT
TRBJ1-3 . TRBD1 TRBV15 CATSRGDRVSGNTIYF TGTGCCACCAGCAGGGGGGACAGGGTGTCCGGAAACACCATATATTTT
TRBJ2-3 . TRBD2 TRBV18 CASSPRTGLAGYTDTQYF TGTGCCAGCTCACCCAGGACGGGACTAGCGGGATACACAGATACGCAGTATTTT
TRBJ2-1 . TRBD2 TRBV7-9 CASRSLAGASYSYNEQFF TGTGCCAGCAGGTCTTTAGCGGGTGCCTCGTACTCCTACAATGAGCAGTTCTTC
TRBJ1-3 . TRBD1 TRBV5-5 CASSFRQGRNSGNTIYF TGTGCCAGCAGCTTCCGACAGGGGAGGAACTCTGGAAACACCATATATTTT
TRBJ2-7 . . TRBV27 CASRAGLSYEQYF TGTGCCAGCAGGGCGGGTCTCTCCTACGAGCAGTACTTC
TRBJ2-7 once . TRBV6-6 CASSPVGVEQYF TGTGCCAGCAGCCCCGTTGGAGTCGAGCAGTACTTC
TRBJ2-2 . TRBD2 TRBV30 CAWIEREAGELFF TGTGCCTGGATCGAGCGGGAGGCCGGGGAGCTGTTTTTT
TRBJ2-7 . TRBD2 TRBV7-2 CASSLAGTSGTYEQYF TGTGCCAGCAGCTTAGCAGGGACTAGCGGGACCTACGAGCAGTACTTC
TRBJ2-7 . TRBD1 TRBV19 CASSLGGTGVFEQYF TGTGCCAGTAGTCTCGGGGGGACAGGGGTTTTTGAGCAGTACTTC
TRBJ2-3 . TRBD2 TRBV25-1 CASTIGASGKDTQYF TGTGCCAGCACGATCGGGGCTAGCGGGAAAGATACGCAGTATTTT
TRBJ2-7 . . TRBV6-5 CASSPLAGASYEQYF TGTGCCAGCAGTCCACTCGCGGGCGCCTCCTACGAGCAGTACTTC
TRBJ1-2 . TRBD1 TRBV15 CATSRGTARGLNYGYTF TGTGCCACCAGCAGAGGGACAGCCAGGGGGCTTAACTATGGCTACACCTTC
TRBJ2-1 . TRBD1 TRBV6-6 CASSYNLGTGDNEQFF TGTGCCAGCAGTTACAATCTAGGGACAGGTGACAATGAGCAGTTCTTC
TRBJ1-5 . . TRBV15 CATSRGRVNQPQHF TGTGCCACCAGCAGAGGACGGGTAAATCAGCCCCAGCATTTT
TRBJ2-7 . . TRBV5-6 CASSPTSTYEQYF TGTGCCAGCAGCCCGACTAGTACCTACGAGCAGTACTTC
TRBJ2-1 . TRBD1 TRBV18 CASSPPGTGYNEQFF TGTGCCAGCTCACCACCCGGGACAGGGTACAATGAGCAGTTCTTC
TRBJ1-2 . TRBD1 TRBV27 CASPGQGTNYGYTF TGTGCCAGCCCTGGACAGGGAACTAACTATGGCTACACCTTC
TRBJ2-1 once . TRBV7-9 CASSPDFRSGEQFF TGTGCCAGCAGCCCGGACTTTAGGTCGGGTGAGCAGTTCTTC
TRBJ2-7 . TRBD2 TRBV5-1 CASSINDLAGAVYEQYF TGCGCCAGCAGCATCAATGACCTTGCGGGAGCGGTCTACGAGCAGTACTTC